The 7 T cell receptor beta chains listed next were all sequenced from one sample in a study of chemoradiotherapy in HPV16-positive cancers. Generated by immunoSEQ multiplex PCR, the TCRdb table keeps only in-frame clones and is missing some. The table lists 1,500 to 2,000 clones, about 87% of them singletons. The sample was tumor tissue, taken from a patient who underwent chemoradiotherapy. The receptors here all came from a human donor with HPV-associated anogenital cancer.

This clone was seen only a few times. The genes are TRBV2 and TRBJ1-1; unclear D gene. V dropped 1 base and J dropped 0 bases, with 9 bases sitting between them. This CDR3 region has 15 residues. Germline V lookup: CDR1 SNHLY, CDR2 FYNNEI. The CDR3 sequence: CASSEGRGMNTEAFF. CDR3 coding DNA: TGTGCCAGCAGTGAAGGGCGGGGAATGAACACTGAAGCTTTCTTT.

This clone showed up just a few times. This sequence joins TRBV6-1 and TRBJ2-5, with D uncertain. This CDR3 is built from 13 residues. Germline V lookup: CDR1 MNHNS, CDR2 SASEGT. V lost 7 bases to trimming and J lost 2 bases, with 11 bases between them. CDR3 DNA: TGTGCCAGCAAAAGTGGGGATCAAGAGACCCAGTACTTC. Protein: CASKSGDQETQYF.

The rearrangement links TRBV6-5 to TRBJ1-1, with a weak D call TRBD1 (6 bases). Trimming cost V 3 bases and J 0 bases, with 11 bases left between them. Germline V gives CDR1 MNHEY, CDR2 SVGAGI. The length of the CDR3 is 15 residues. CDR3 region: CASSYGGPLNTEAFF. For the CDR3, the DNA is TGTGCCAGCAGTTATGGGGGGCCGCTGAACACTGAAGCTTTCTTT.

The chain is built from TRBV2 and TRBJ1-4; 8 bases align to TRBD1. V lost 5 bases and J lost 7; bases outside the gene matches: 6. Germline assignment: CDR1 SNHLY and CDR2 FYNNEI. CDR3 length: 14 amino acids. The CDR3 loop is CASSQQGVGEKLFF. Written as DNA, the CDR3 is TGTGCCAGCAGTCAACAGGGGGTCGGTGAAAAACTGTTTTTT. The full variable domain, in which reference TRBV2 and TRBJ1-4 provide the parts outside the CDR3, is EPEVTQTPSHQVTQMGQEVILRCVPISNHLYFYWYRQILGQKVEFLVSFYNNEISEKSEIFDDQFSVERPDGSNFTLKIRSTKLEDSAMYFCASSQQGVGEKLFFGSGTQLSVL.

The chain uses TRBV10-3 and TRBJ1-5, with unresolved D. Per germline, CDR1 ENHRY and CDR2 SYGVKD. The CDR3 length is 13 residues. Trimming took off 8 bases at V and 3 bases at J, with 11 bases between the two ends. CDR3: CAIGPGSNQPQHF. For the CDR3, the DNA is TGTGCCATCGGTCCCGGGTCCAATCAGCCCCAGCATTTT.

The chain couples TRBV29-1 to TRBJ1-4; D uncertain. This CDR3 has 15 residues. Trimming pared 5 bases from V and 2 bases from J, leaving 15 bases between. Germline lookup yields CDR1 SQVTM and CDR2 ANQGSEA. The CDR3 here is CSVYDGVATNEKLFF. DNA of the CDR3: TGCAGCGTTTACGACGGAGTGGCGACTAATGAAAAACTGTTTTTT.

V is TRBV4-1 and J is TRBJ1-3; unclear D gene. Trimming took 0 bases from V and 3 from J, leaving 12 bases between them. CDR1 MGHRA and CDR2 YSYEKL come from the germline V gene. The CDR3 contains 16 residues. The CDR3 here is CASSQDRTVGGNTIYF. CDR3 bases: TGCGCCAGCAGCCAAGATCGTACGGTCGGTGGAAACACCATATATTTT.